One sample yielded the 24 T cell receptor beta chains listed below, sequenced in a study of T cells in Graves' hyperthyroidism and ophthalmopathy. Authors of the study amplified TCR beta CDR3 regions from RNA transcripts. HTBI primers were the set used in a first-round RT-PCR of the TCR CDR3. TCRdb reprocessed the multiplex PCR reads via MiXCR and lists one record per CDR3 protein. The profile covers about 710,000 distinct CDR3 sequences, with over 15% appearing a single time and around 8% taken by the ten largest. The sample comprised blood. Receptor source: a man younger than 30 with Graves' hyperthyroidism.

Ten or more counts support this clonotype. The DNA of the CDR3 is TGTGCCGCCGGGCAAGCGGGAACAGAGACCCAGTACTTC. This encodes CAAGQAGTETQYF. The chain carries TRBV6-1 and TRBJ2-5, with 7 bases matching TRBD2. CDR3 length equals 13 residues. CDR1 and CDR2 from the germline V gene are MNHNS and SASEGT. Unmatched junction bases numbered 10, after V lost 11 bases and J lost 4 bases.

This clonotype was seen a few times. V gene TRBV28 combines with J gene TRBJ2-7, with TRBD1 matching 10 bases. The CDR3 is made up of 15 amino acids. The V and J ends lost 3 bases and 4 bases, in that order; junction bases with no gene match: 6. The germline V gene encodes CDR1 MDHEN and CDR2 SYDVKM. The DNA for the CDR3 is TGTGCCAGCAGTTTGGGGACAGGGGCAGGATACGAGCAGTACTTC. It codes for CASSLGTGAGYEQYF.

A few counts support this clonotype. The chain is built from TRBV6-1 and TRBJ2-2, with TRBD2 matching 9 bases. The V gene's germline CDR1 is MNHNS and CDR2 SASEGT. The V gene end was trimmed by 6 bases and the J gene end by 4 bases; junction bases not matched to a gene: 9. The CDR3 is 16 amino acids. DNA of the CDR3: TGTGCCAGCAGCCCTTGGGGACTAGCACTCACCGGGGAGCTGTTTTTT. This translates into CASSPWGLALTGELFF.

This clonotype was detected ten times or more. The chain employs TRBV28 and TRBJ2-1; D call uncertain. The V and J ends lost 5 bases and 0 bases respectively, with 14 bases between them. Germline V gene lookup returns CDR1 MDHEN and CDR2 SYDVKM. The CDR3 extends over 16 amino acids. CDR3 nucleotides: TGTGCCAGCAGTACCCCCTCGCGGAGCTCCTACAATGAGCAGTTCTTC. As protein: CASSTPSRSSYNEQFF.

This clonotype was seen a handful of times. Sequence at one end of the junction differs from germline and may be a read error. V usage is TRBV30 and J usage is TRBJ1-2, with D maybe TRBD1 (5 bases). The CDR3 totals 13 residues. Germline-derived CDR1 and CDR2 are GTSNPN and SVGIG (reference sequence). CDR3 sequence reads: CARSKDGTAGYTF. The CDR3 DNA reads as TGTGCCCGGAGTAAGGATGGGACGGCCGGCTACACCTTC.

This clonotype was counted ten times or more. The chain uses TRBV7-2 and TRBJ1-1; perhaps TRBD1 as D (5 bases). CDR3 length: 14 residues. Trimming left V 3 bases short and J 0 bases short, with 8 bases between. Germline V gene data show CDR1 as SGHTA and CDR2 as FQGNSA. The CDR3 DNA is TGTGCCAGCAGCTTCATGGGGGTGAACACTGAAGCTTTCTTT. As protein: CASSFMGVNTEAFF.

This clonotype has ten or more counts. J is TRBJ2-7 and V is TRBV28; D may be TRBD1 or TRBD2 (5 bases each). CDR3 length equals 18 residues. The V gene's germline CDR1 is MDHEN and CDR2 SYDVKM. The ends were cut back, 5 bases at V and 3 bases at J, with 26 bases in the middle. DNA for the CDR3: TGTGCCAGCAGTCCGCGGACGGGGCGGCGACAAACTTACTACGAGCAGTACTTC. Its translation: CASSPRTGRRQTYYEQYF.

A few counts support this clonotype. The chain carries TRBV7-9 and TRBJ2-2; D may be TRBD2 (5 bases). Per germline, CDR1 SEHNR and CDR2 FQNEAQ (reference sequence). V gave up 7 bases and J gave up 7 bases, with 10 bases separating them. This CDR3 spans 12 amino acids. The CDR3 is CASTPSGGELFF. As DNA, the CDR3 is TGTGCCAGCACCCCCAGCGGCGGGGAGCTGTTTTTT.

This clonotype was detected many times. V and J are TRBV7-2 and TRBJ2-1, with 8 bases that match TRBD2. Germline V gene sequence: CDR1 SGHTA, CDR2 FQGNSA. J gave up 3 bases and V 0 bases, and 7 bases lay outside the gene matches. The CDR3 totals 17 residues. The CDR3 is CASSLAGAGDIYNEQFF. DNA for the CDR3: TGTGCCAGCAGCTTAGCGGGAGCGGGAGACATCTACAATGAGCAGTTCTTC.

The chain uses TRBV7-3 and TRBJ2-1; 10 bases fit TRBD2. Germline V gene sequence: CDR1 SGHTA, CDR2 FQGTGA. With V trimmed by 10 bases and J by 0 bases, 12 bases remained unmatched. The CDR3 covers 17 residues. CDR3 amino acids: CATSGSPLPSSYNEQFF. CDR3 in DNA: TGTGCCACTAGCGGGAGCCCCTTGCCGAGCTCCTACAATGAGCAGTTCTTC. Full variable domain (rest looked up from reference TRBV7-3 and TRBJ2-1): GAGVSQTPSNKVTEKGKYVELRCDPISGHTALYWYRQSLGQGPEFLIYFQGTGAADDSGLPNDRFFAVRPEGSVSTLKIQRTERGDSAVYLCATSGSPLPSSYNEQFFGPGTRLTVL.

Many counts were recorded for this clonotype. This chain joins TRBV2 and TRBJ1-4; TRBD1 agrees at 11 bases. Germline values: CDR1 SNHLY, CDR2 FYNNEI. The CDR3 length is 18 residues. The trim removed 3 bases at V and 7 bases at J, leaving 13 bases unmatched. This CDR3 reads CASSDTNSAGQGGEKLFF. CDR3 DNA sequence: TGTGCCAGCAGTGATACGAATTCCGCGGGACAGGGGGGTGAAAAACTGTTTTTT.

This clonotype occurred many times. The chain couples TRBV6-1 to TRBJ1-1; perhaps TRBD1 as D (5 bases). The germline gives CDR1 MNHNS, CDR2 SASEGT. V was pared by 7 bases and J by 2 bases, with 11 bases between. CDR3 length equals 13 residues. CDR3 sequence reads: CASNYRQNTEAFF. The CDR3 bases are TGTGCCAGCAACTACAGGCAAAACACTGAAGCTTTCTTT.

At least ten counts were recorded for this clonotype. The chain has TRBV18 and TRBJ2-1; 11 bases agree with TRBD1. The CDR3 has 16 residues. Per the germline V gene, CDR1 is KGHSH and CDR2 is LQKENI. With V trimmed by 0 bases and J by 4 bases, 2 bases remained unmatched. The chain's CDR3 is CASSPPGQGGYNEQFF. For the CDR3, the DNA is TGTGCCAGCTCACCACCGGGACAGGGGGGGTACAATGAGCAGTTCTTC. Drawing the rest from reference TRBV18 and TRBJ2-1, the complete variable domain is NAGVMQNPRHLVRRRGQEARLRCSPMKGHSHVYWYRQLPEEGLKFMVYLQKENIIDESGMPKERFSAEFPKEGPSILRIQQVVRGDSAAYFCASSPPGQGGYNEQFFGPGTRLTVL.

This clonotype came up many times. This chain joins TRBV12-5 and TRBJ2-7, with D possibly TRBD1 on 6 matching bases. Trimming took off 6 bases at V and 7 bases at J, with 13 bases between the two ends. CDR1 and CDR2 (germline): LGHNT, FRNRAP. The CDR3 runs 12 residues. The CDR3 DNA sequence: TGTGCTAGTGGGGGGACACCTGATGAGCAGTACTTC. It encodes CASGGTPDEQYF.

This clonotype was counted only a few times. This rearrangement joins TRBV10-3 to TRBJ2-7; 9 bases match TRBD1. Germline V lookup: CDR1 ENHRY, CDR2 SYGVKD. This CDR3 has 17 amino acids. Unmatched junction bases numbered 18, after V lost 10 bases and J lost 2 bases. CDR3 DNA sequence: TGTGCCACCACCGGGACAGGGACCCGATACCATACCTACGAGCAGTACTTC. This gives the protein CATTGTGTRYHTYEQYF.

This clonotype came up many times. The CDR3 DNA follows: TGTGCCAGCAGCAGGCCCCCGGGCTTCTATGGCTACACCTTC. Translated: CASSRPPGFYGYTF. The rearrangement uses TRBV28 and TRBJ1-2; D unclear. The V end was cut by 6 bases, the J end by 4 bases, with 15 bases between. The germline V gene encodes CDR1 MDHEN and CDR2 SYDVKM. The CDR3 runs to 14 residues.

This clonotype was recorded a few times. CDR3 region: CATSRDRRQGGRTGELFF. In DNA form, the CDR3 reads TGTGCCACCAGCAGAGATCGGAGACAAGGGGGTCGCACCGGGGAGCTGTTTTTT. This chain connects TRBV15 to TRBJ2-2; the D gene is possibly TRBD1 (6 bases). Trimming stripped 0 bases from V and 4 bases from J, with 18 bases between. The CDR3 covers 18 residues. Germline values: CDR1 LNHNV, CDR2 YYDKDF (reference sequence).

This chain uses TRBV4-2 with TRBJ1-5; no reliable D call. V lost 0 bases and J 5 bases, leaving 11 bases between the germline ends. The CDR3 sequence is 15 residues long. CDR1 is LGHNA, CDR2 YNFKEQ, per germline. In nucleotides, the CDR3 is TGTGCCAGCAGCCAAGAGGTGGATACGTATCAGCCCCAGCATTTT. It encodes CASSQEVDTYQPQHF.

CDR3 nucleotides: TGTGCCAGCAGTTTACTAGGCGGGAGGGCCAGGTACGAGCAGTACTTC. Translation: CASSLLGGRARYEQYF. The chain couples TRBV27 to TRBJ2-7, with 9 bases lining up with TRBD2. Germline trimming cut 2 bases from V and 4 bases from J; bases unmatched to any gene: 9. The germline V gene has CDR1 MNHEY and CDR2 SMNVEV (reference sequence). The CDR3 spans 16 residues.

This clonotype was counted at least ten times. This sequence joins TRBV20-1 and TRBJ2-5, with 11 bases matching TRBD2. Germline lookup yields CDR1 DFQATT and CDR2 SNEGSKA (reference sequence). J gave up 2 bases and V 6 bases, and 11 bases lay outside the gene matches. CDR3 length: 16 residues. CDR3 sequence: CSADPRTSGRQETQYF. As DNA, the CDR3 is TGCAGTGCGGACCCCAGGACTAGCGGGCGGCAAGAGACCCAGTACTTC.

This clonotype was observed many times. The chain joins TRBV20-1 to TRBJ2-7; a possible D gene is TRBD1 (6 bases). Germline CDR1 reads DFQATT; CDR2 reads SNEGSKA (reference sequence). The CDR3 length is 11 residues. CDR3 region: CSARGSYEQYF. CDR3 bases: TGCAGCGCAAGGGGGTCCTACGAGCAGTACTTC.

The chain employs TRBV4-1 and TRBJ2-3, with TRBD1 matching over 7 bases. Germline V gives CDR1 MGHRA, CDR2 YSYEKL. The V gene end was trimmed by 4 bases and the J gene end by 2 bases; junction bases not matched to a gene: 12. The CDR3 runs to 17 residues. CDR3 sequence (DNA): TGCGCCAGCAGCCGAGTATCCGACAGGGTCCCCACAGATACGCAGTATTTT. Protein: CASSRVSDRVPTDTQYF.

The chain is built from TRBV4-1 and TRBJ2-7; D is uncertain. Per germline, CDR1 MGHRA and CDR2 YSYEKL. V dropped 4 bases and J dropped 0 bases, with 16 bases sitting between them. This CDR3 has 16 amino acids. CDR3 nucleotide sequence: TGCGCCAGCAGCCTCAAGACCGCGGAGCTCTCCTACGAGCAGTACTTC. Protein sequence: CASSLKTAELSYEQYF.

This clonotype was seen repeatedly, ten times or more. The V call is TRBV12-3 or TRBV12-4, the J call TRBJ2-2; TRBD2 aligns across 7 bases. V lost 5 bases, J lost 0 bases, and 9 bases stayed unmatched. CDR3 length: 17 residues. CDR3 in DNA: TGTGCCAGCAGTCATTTGGGGAGCGGGGCGAACACCGGGGAGCTGTTTTTT. Encoded protein: CASSHLGSGANTGELFF.